The source of this TCR beta chain is a study of shared clonotypes between healthy human individuals. Study outcomes and limitations: Non-shared clonotypes were found to have lower generation probabilities than the clonotypes that were shared by all four of the sorted-subset donors. Richness estimates generally favored naive over memory subsets. Rarefaction revealed incomplete sorted-subset sequencing despite large depth. Sequencing depth was a factor that was expected to affect clonotype sharing among donors.

TCRdb keeps only in-frame clones here, not all; method: immunoSEQ multiplex PCR. The sample includes 640,000 or so clones, roughly 70% of them seen just once. Worth noting for this clone: Antigen unknown.

With 2 bases clipped from V and 6 bases from J, the junction kept 4 bases outside the gene matches. The CDR3 covers 13 residues. Germline assignment: CDR1 GTSNPN and CDR2 SVGIG (reference sequence). The sequence derives from a woman in her twenties or thirties in good health. The rearrangement links TRBV30 to TRBJ2-1; 7 nucleotides align to TRBD2. Sequences were obtained from memory CD4+ T cells sorted from blood. Subset indicated: CD45RA-negative fraction. The CDR3 DNA reads TGTGCCTGGAGTCACTCGGGGGGCAATGAGCAGTTCTTC. Translation gives CAWSHSGGNEQFF.